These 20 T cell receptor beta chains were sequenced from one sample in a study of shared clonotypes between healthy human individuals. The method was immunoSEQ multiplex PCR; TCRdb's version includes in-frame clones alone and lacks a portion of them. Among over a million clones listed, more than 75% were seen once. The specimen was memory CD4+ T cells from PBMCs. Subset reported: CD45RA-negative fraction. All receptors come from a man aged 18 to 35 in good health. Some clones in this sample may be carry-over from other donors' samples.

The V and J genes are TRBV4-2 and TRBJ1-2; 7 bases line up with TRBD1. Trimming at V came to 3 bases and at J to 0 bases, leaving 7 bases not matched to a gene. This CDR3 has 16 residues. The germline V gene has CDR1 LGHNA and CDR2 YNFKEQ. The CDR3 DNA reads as TGTGCCAGCAGCCACCATGGGACAGTAACTAACTATGGCTACACCTTC. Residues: CASSHHGTVTNYGYTF.

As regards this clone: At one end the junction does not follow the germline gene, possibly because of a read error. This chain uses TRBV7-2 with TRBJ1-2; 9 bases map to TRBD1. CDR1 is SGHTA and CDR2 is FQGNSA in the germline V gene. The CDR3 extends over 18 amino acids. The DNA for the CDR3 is TGTGCCAGCAGTTTAGACTTCGGGACAGGGTCCACCCTTTATGGCTACACCTTC. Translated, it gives CASSLDFGTGSTLYGYTF.

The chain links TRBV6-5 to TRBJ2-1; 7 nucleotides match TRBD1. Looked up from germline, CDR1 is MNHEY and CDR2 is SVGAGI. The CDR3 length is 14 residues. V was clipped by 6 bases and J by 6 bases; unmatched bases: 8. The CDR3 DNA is TGTGCCAGCAGGCAGGGGGTTGTTAGCAATGAGCAGTTCTTC. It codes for CASRQGVVSNEQFF.

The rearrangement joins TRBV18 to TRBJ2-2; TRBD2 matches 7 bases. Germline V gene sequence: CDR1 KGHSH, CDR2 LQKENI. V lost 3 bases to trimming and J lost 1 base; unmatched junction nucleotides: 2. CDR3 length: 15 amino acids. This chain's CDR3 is CASSPGLGNTGELFF. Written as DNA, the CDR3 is TGTGCCAGCTCACCCGGACTAGGGAACACCGGGGAGCTGTTTTTT.

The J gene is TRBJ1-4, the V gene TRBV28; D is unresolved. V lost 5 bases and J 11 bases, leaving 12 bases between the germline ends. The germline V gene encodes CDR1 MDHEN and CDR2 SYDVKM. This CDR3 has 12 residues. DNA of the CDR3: TGTGCCAGCAGTCCAAGTACGCGGAAACTGTTTTTT. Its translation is CASSPSTRKLFF. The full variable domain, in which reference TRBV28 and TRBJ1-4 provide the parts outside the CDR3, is DVKVTQSSRYLVKRTGEKVFLECVQDMDHENMFWYRQDPGLGLRLIYFSYDVKMKEKGDIPEGYSVSREKKERFSLILESASTNQTSMYLCASSPSTRKLFFGSGTQLSVL.

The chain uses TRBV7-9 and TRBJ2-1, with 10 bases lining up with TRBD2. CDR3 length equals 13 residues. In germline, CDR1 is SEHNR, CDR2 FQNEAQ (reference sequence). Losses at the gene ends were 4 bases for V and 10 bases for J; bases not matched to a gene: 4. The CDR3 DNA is TGTGCCAGCAGCTGGATGACTAGCGGGGAGCAGTTCTTC. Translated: CASSWMTSGEQFF.

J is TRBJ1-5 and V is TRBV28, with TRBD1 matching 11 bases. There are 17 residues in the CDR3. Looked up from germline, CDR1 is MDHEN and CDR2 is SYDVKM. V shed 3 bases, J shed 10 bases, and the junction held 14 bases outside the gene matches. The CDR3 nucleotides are TGTGCCAGCAGTTTCCCTCGGGACAGGGGGAAGATCACCCCCCAGCATTTT. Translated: CASSFPRDRGKITPQHF.

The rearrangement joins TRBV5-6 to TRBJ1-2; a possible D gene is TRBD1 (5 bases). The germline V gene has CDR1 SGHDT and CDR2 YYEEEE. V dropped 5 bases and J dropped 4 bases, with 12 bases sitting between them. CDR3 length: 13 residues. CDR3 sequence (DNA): TGTGCCAGCAGGCTGGAGGGGACCTATGGCTACACCTTC. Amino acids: CASRLEGTYGYTF.

The CDR3 DNA reads as TGTGCCAGCAGCTCTACTAGCGGGAGAGGTGAGCAGTTCTTC. Its translation is CASSSTSGRGEQFF. The chain links TRBV7-2 to TRBJ2-1, with 11 bases lining up with TRBD2. Germline V lookup: CDR1 SGHTA, CDR2 FQGNSA. V shed 4 bases and J 9 bases; nucleotides not matched to a gene: 5. This CDR3 spans 14 amino acids. Full variable domain (remainder filled in from reference TRBV7-2 and TRBJ2-1): GAGVSQSPSNKVTEKGKDVELRCDPISGHTALYWYRQSLGQGLEFLIYFQGNSAPDKSGLPSDRFSAERTGGSVSTLTIQRTQQEDSAVYLCASSSTSGRGEQFFGPGTRLTVL.

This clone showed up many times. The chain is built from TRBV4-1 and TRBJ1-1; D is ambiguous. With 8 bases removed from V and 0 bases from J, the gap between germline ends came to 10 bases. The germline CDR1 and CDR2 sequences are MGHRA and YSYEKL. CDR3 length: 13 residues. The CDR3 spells CASSTQLNTEAFF. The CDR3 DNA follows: TGCGCCAGCTCCACCCAACTGAACACTGAAGCTTTCTTT.

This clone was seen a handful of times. In DNA, the CDR3 is TGTGCCAGCAGCTTAGCCGCAGGGGGAGCCGCCGAGCAGTACTTC. It specifies CASSLAAGGAAEQYF. The chain has TRBV7-9 and TRBJ2-7; the match to TRBD1 covers 7 bases. Germline CDR1 is SEHNR and CDR2 is FQNEAQ (reference sequence). After removal of 0 bases from V and 6 bases from J, the junction contained 8 bases not matched to a gene. The CDR3 length is 15 residues.

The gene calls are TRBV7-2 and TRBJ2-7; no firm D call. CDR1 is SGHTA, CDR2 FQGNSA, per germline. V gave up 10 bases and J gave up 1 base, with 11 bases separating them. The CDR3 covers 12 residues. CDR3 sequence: CATGFGSYEQYF. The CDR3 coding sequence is TGTGCCACGGGCTTTGGGTCCTACGAGCAGTACTTC. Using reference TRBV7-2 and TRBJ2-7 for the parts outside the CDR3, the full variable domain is GAGVSQSPSNKVTEKGKDVELRCDPISGHTALYWYRQSLGQGLEFLIYFQGNSAPDKSGLPSDRFSAERTGGSVSTLTIQRTQQEDSAVYLCATGFGSYEQYFGPGTRLTVT.

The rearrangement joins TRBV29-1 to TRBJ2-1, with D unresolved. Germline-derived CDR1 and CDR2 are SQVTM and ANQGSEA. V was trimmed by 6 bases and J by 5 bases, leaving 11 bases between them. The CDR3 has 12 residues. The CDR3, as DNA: TGCAGCGTCGGCCGGCGAGACAATGAGCAGTTCTTC. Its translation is CSVGRRDNEQFF.

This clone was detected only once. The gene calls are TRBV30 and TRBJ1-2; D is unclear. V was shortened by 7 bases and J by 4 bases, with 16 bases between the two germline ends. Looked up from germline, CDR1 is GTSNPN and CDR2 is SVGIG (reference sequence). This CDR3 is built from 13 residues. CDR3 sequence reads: CALTSARGYGYTF. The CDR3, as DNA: TGTGCCTTAACCTCAGCCCGGGGCTATGGCTACACCTTC.

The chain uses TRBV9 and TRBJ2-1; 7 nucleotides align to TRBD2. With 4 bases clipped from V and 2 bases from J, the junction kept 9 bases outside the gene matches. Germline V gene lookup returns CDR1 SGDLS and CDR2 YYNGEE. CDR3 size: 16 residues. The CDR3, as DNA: TGTGCCAGCAGCCTAATGGAGGGAGGGGCCTACAATGAGCAGTTCTTC. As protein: CASSLMEGGAYNEQFF.

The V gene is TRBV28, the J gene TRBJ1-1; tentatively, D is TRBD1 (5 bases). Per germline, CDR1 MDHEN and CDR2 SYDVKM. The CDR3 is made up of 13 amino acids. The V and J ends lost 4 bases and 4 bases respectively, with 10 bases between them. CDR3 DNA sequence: TGTGCCAGCAGTTCGTGGGGGAGCACTGAAGCTTTCTTT. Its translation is CASSSWGSTEAFF.

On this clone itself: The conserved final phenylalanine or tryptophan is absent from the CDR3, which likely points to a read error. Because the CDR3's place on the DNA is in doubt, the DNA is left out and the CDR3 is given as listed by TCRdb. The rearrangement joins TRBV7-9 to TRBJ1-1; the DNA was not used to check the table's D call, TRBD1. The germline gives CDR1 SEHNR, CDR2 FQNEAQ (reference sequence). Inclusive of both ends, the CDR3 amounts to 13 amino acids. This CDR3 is CASSLSAWTAVFP.

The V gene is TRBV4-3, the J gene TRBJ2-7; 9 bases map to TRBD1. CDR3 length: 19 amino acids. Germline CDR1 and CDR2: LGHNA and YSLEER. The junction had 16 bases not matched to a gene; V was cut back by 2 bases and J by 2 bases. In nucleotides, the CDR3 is TGCGCCAGCAGCCAAATAGCTGTGACAGGGGGATCCCCCCCCTACGAGCAGTACTTC. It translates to CASSQIAVTGGSPPYEQYF.

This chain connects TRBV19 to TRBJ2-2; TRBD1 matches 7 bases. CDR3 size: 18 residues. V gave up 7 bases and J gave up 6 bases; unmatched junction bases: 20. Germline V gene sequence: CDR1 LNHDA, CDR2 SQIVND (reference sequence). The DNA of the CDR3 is TGTGCCAGTACCACAACGTGGGTCCGGGACAGTAAATCCGGGGAGCTGTTTTTT. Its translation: CASTTTWVRDSKSGELFF.

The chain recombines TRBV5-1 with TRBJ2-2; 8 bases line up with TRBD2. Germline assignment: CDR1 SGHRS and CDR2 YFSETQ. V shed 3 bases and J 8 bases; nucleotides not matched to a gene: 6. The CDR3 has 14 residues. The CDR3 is CASSWRGESGELFF. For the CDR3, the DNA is TGCGCCAGCAGCTGGCGGGGGGAGTCTGGGGAGCTGTTTTTT.